Listed here are 4 T cell receptor beta chains from one sample, sequenced in a study of T cell responses to AZD1222 COVID-19 vaccine. Sequenced by immunoSEQ multiplex PCR; TCRdb stores in-frame clones only, minus some. This sample has 100,000 to 150,000 clones; about 90% occur once, and the top ten carry about 10%. The material was peripheral blood, obtained on day 0 of AZD1222 vaccination. These receptors all stem from an adult in good health.

As regards this clone: Sequence at one end of the junction differs from germline and may be a read error. V is TRBV7-7 and J is TRBJ1-1; 8 bases align to TRBD1. There are 15 residues in the CDR3. In germline, CDR1 is SSHAT, CDR2 FNYEAQ (reference sequence). The CDR3 DNA follows: TGTGCTAGCAGACCCCCGACAGGGGTAAACACTGAAGCTTTCTTT. This sequence encodes CASRPPTGVNTEAFF. Filled out from reference TRBV7-7 and TRBJ1-1, the complete variable domain reads GAGVSQSPRYKVTKRGQDVTLRCDPISSHATLYWYQQALGQGPEFLTYFNYEAQPDKSGLPSDRFSAERPEGSISTLTIQRTEQRDSAMYRCASRPPTGVNTEAFFGQGTRLTVV.

This clone was detected only a few times. This rearrangement joins TRBV28 to TRBJ1-1; no clear D gene. Germline V gene data show CDR1 as MDHEN and CDR2 as SYDVKM. V lost 8 bases, J lost 7 bases, and 11 bases lay in between. The CDR3 is 11 residues long. CDR3 DNA: TGTGCCAGCTCTTGGGCCCTTGAAGCTTTCTTT. This encodes CASSWALEAFF.

The V gene is TRBV20-1, the J gene TRBJ2-7, with a possible D match to TRBD2 (6 bases). Germline assignment: CDR1 DFQATT and CDR2 SNEGSKA (reference sequence). With 6 bases removed from V and 10 bases from J, the gap between germline ends came to 16 bases. This CDR3 spans 11 amino acids. The CDR3, as DNA: TGCAGTGCCATCGAGGCCGGGACTCAGTACTTC. This translates into CSAIEAGTQYF.

The chain couples TRBV11-1 to TRBJ2-1; 8 bases match TRBD1. Germline values: CDR1 SGHAT, CDR2 FQDESV (reference sequence). CDR3 length: 14 amino acids. Trimming at V came to 5 bases and at J to 8 bases, leaving 8 bases not matched to a gene. CDR3 residues: CASSPRTGRYEQFF. CDR3 bases: TGTGCCAGCAGCCCCCGGACAGGGCGGTATGAGCAGTTCTTC.